The clone carrying this T cell receptor beta chain is a singleton in its sample. This entry belongs to a study of technical replicates of blood from four donors. With 6 bases clipped from V and 7 bases from J, the junction kept 4 bases outside the gene matches. This CDR3 has 13 residues. The V gene's germline CDR1 is SSHAT and CDR2 FNYEAQ (reference sequence). Only in-frame clones appear in the TCRdb table, and some are missing; sequencing was by immunoSEQ multiplex PCR. This table has about 100,000 clones, around 95% appearing once. This rearrangement joins TRBV7-7 to TRBJ2-2; 8 positions match TRBD1. The sample taken for sequencing was T cells isolated from PBMCs. The sequence was obtained from a human donor in good health. CDR3: CASRPGQGGELFF. CDR3 DNA: TGTGCCAGCAGACCCGGACAGGGCGGGGAGCTGTTTTTT.